This T cell receptor beta chain stems from a study of blood T cell repertoires in COVID-19. Study-level background: COVID-19 samples collected from the United States, Italy and Spain covered acute and convalescent phases.

There are 14 residues in the CDR3. V was clipped by 5 bases and J by 1 base; unmatched bases: 1. Germline values: CDR1 KGHDR, CDR2 SFDVKD. Generated by immunoSEQ multiplex PCR, the TCRdb table keeps only in-frame clones and is missing some. The sample includes tens of thousands of clones, approximately 90% of them seen just once. The chain is built from TRBV24-1 and TRBJ2-3; TRBD1 matches 8 bases. The sequence derives from a human donor with active COVID-19. The donor label of this sample is uncertain. Input material: peripheral blood. Written as DNA, the CDR3 is TGTGCCACCAGTGTGGGACAGGGCACAGATACGCAGTATTTT. It codes for CATSVGQGTDTQYF.